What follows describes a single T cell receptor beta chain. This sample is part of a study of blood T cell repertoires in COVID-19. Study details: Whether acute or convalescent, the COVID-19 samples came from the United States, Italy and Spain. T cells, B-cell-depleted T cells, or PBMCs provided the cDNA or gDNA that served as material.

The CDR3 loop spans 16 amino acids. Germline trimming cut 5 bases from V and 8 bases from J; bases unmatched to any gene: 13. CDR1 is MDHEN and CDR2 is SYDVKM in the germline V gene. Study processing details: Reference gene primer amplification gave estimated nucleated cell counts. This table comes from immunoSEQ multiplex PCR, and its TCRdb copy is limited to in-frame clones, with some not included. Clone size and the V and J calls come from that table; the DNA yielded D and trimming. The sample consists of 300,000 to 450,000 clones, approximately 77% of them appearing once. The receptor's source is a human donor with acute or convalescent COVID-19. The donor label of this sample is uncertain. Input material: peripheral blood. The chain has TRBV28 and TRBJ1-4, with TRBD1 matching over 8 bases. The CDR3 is CASSPPGQGRGEKLFF. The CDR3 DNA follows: TGTGCCAGCAGTCCCCCCGGACAGGGACGAGGAGAAAAACTGTTTTTT.